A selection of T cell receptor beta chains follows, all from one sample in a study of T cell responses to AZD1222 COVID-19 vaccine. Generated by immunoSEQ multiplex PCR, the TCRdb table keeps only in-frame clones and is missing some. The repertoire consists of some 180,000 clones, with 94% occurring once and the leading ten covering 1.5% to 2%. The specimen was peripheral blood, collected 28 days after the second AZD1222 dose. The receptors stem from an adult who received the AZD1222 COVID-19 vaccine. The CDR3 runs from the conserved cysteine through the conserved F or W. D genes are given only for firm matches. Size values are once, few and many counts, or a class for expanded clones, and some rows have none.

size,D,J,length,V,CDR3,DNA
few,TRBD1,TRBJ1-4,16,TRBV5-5,CASSLGGTATNEKLFF,TGTGCCAGCAGCTTGGGCGGGACAGCAACTAATGAAAAACTGTTTTTT
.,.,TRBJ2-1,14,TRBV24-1,CATSRDAAGQEQFF,TGTGCCACCAGTCGGGATGCAGCGGGCCAGGAGCAGTTCTTC
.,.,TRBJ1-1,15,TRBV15,CATSLPGPKNTEAFF,TGTGCCACCAGCCTACCGGGACCGAAGAACACTGAAGCTTTCTTT
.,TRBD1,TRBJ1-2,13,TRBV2,CASRKGQGVGYTF,TGTGCCAGCAGGAAGGGACAGGGTGTCGGCTACACCTTC
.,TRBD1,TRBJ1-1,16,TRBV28,CASSFSIGQGAFGAFF,TGTGCCAGCAGTTTCTCGATTGGGCAGGGGGCGTTCGGAGCTTTCTTT
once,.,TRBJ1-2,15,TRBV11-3,CASSLGQRGNYGYTF,TGTGCCAGCAGCTTAGGGCAACGGGGGAACTATGGCTACACCTTC
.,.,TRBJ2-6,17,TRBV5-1,CASSLGTGVSGANVLTF,TGCGCCAGCAGCTTGGGGACGGGAGTCTCTGGGGCCAACGTCCTGACTTTC
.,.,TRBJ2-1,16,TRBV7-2,CASSLVWGSSYNEQFF,TGTGCCAGCAGCTTAGTTTGGGGATCTTCATACAATGAGCAGTTCTTC
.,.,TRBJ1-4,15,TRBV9,CASSPWKGGNEKLFF,TGTGCCAGCAGCCCGTGGAAGGGGGGGAATGAAAAACTGTTTTTT
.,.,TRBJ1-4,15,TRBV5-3,CARSEYSETNEKLFF,TGTGCCAGAAGCGAATACAGTGAAACTAATGAAAAACTGTTTTTT
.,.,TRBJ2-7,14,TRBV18,CATRKGEGTLEQYF,TGTGCCACCCGGAAGGGGGAGGGGACGCTGGAGCAGTACTTC
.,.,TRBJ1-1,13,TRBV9,CASKRGLDTEAFF,TGTGCCAGCAAAAGGGGTTTGGACACTGAAGCTTTCTTT
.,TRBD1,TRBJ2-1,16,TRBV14,CASSPGGQGIWNEQFF,TGTGCCAGCAGCCCCGGGGGACAGGGGATATGGAATGAGCAGTTCTTC
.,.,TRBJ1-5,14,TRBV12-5,CASGLVNNGAPQHF,TGTGCTAGTGGTTTGGTAAATAACGGGGCGCCCCAGCATTTT
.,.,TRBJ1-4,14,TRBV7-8,CASSRTGRDEKLFF,TGTGCCAGCAGCCGCACGGGTAGGGATGAAAAACTGTTTTTT
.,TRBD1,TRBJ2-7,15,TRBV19,CASQKTPDRAYEQYF,TGTGCCAGTCAAAAAACCCCCGACAGGGCCTACGAGCAGTACTTC
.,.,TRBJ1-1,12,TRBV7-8,CASSQIEGEAFF,TGTGCCAGCAGCCAAATCGAGGGAGAAGCTTTCTTT
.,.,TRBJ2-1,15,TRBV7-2,CASSLDGGTYNEQFF,TGTGCCAGCAGCTTAGACGGGGGAACCTACAATGAGCAGTTCTTC
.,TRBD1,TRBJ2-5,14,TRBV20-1,CSASRAGGLETQYF,TGCAGTGCTAGTAGGGCAGGGGGCTTGGAGACCCAGTACTTC
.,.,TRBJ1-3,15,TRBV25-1,CASSATGDSGNTIYF,TGTGCCAGCAGTGCGACAGGTGACTCTGGAAACACCATATATTTT
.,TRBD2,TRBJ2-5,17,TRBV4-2,CASSQDFGSGVQETQYF,TGTGCCAGCAGCCAAGATTTCGGTAGCGGGGTTCAAGAGACCCAGTACTTC
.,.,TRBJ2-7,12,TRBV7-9,CASSLTTDEQYF,TGTGCCAGCAGCTTAACGACAGACGAGCAGTACTTC
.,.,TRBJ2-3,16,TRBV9,CASSVDGGVLADTQYF,TGTGCCAGCAGCGTAGACGGAGGGGTGTTGGCAGATACGCAGTATTTT
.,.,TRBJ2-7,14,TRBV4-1,CASSQDSPLYEQYF,TGCGCCAGCAGCCAAGACAGTCCCCTCTACGAGCAGTACTTC
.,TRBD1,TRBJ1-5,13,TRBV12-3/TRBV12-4,CASTQGALQPQHF,TGTGCCAGCACCCAGGGGGCCCTTCAGCCCCAGCATTTT
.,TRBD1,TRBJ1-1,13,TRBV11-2,CASSRTGNTEAFF,TGTGCCAGCAGCCGGACAGGGAACACTGAAGCTTTCTTT
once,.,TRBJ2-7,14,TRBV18,CASSLDADSYEQYF,TGTGCCAGCTCACTGGACGCGGACTCCTACGAGCAGTACTTC
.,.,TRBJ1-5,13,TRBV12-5,CASGLNSHPHQHF,TGTGCTAGTGGTTTGAACAGCCATCCTCACCAGCATTTT
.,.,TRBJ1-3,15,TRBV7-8,CASSLTQGAGNTIYF,TGTGCCAGCAGCTTAACCCAGGGTGCGGGAAACACCATATATTTT
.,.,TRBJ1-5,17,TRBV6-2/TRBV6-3,CASSYEVSGAKYQPQHF,TGTGCCAGCAGTTACGAAGTCTCTGGGGCAAAGTATCAGCCCCAGCATTTT
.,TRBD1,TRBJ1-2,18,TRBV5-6,CASSPPSLTGQASGGYTF,TGTGCCAGCAGCCCACCAAGTCTAACGGGACAGGCCTCGGGGGGCTACACCTTC
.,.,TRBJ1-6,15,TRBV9,CASSVDLGNNSPLHF,TGTGCCAGCAGCGTAGATCTAGGGAACAATTCACCCCTCCACTTT
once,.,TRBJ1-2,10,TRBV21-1,CASTVAQGAF,.
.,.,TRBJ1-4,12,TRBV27,CASSRRNEKLFF,TGTGCCAGCAGTCGCCGCAATGAAAAACTGTTTTTT
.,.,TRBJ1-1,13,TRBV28,CASSPRGQIRAFF,TGTGCCAGCAGTCCGAGGGGCCAAATTAGGGCTTTCTTT
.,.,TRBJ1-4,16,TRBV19,CASSISREPSNEKLFF,TGTGCCAGTAGTATATCCAGGGAACCATCTAATGAAAAACTGTTTTTT
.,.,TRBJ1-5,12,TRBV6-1,CASSDLNQPQHF,TGTGCCAGCAGTGATCTCAATCAGCCCCAGCATTTT
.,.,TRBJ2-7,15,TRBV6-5,CASRGSGTLGTEQYF,TGTGCCAGTAGGGGGAGTGGCACCTTGGGTACCGAGCAGTACTTC
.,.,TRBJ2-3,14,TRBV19,CASNSAGSTDTQYF,TGTGCCAGTAACTCAGCGGGTAGCACAGATACGCAGTATTTT
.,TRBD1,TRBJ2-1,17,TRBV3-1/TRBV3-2,CASSQAPGQGIYNEQFF,TGTGCCAGCAGCCAAGCACCGGGACAGGGGATTTACAATGAGCAGTTCTTC
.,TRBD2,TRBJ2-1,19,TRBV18,CASSPPGLAGGEITNEQFF,TGTGCCAGCTCACCCCCGGGACTAGCGGGGGGGGAGATAACGAATGAGCAGTTCTTC
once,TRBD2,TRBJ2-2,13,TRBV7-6,CASSLAEAGELFF,TGTGCCAGCAGCCTAGCGGAAGCCGGGGAGCTGTTTTTT
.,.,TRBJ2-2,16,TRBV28,CASNDKIGVNTGELFF,TGTGCCAGCAACGACAAGATAGGGGTTAACACCGGGGAGCTGTTTTTT
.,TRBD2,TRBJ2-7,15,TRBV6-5,CASGRGLAGTYEQYF,TGTGCCAGCGGGCGCGGACTAGCGGGAACATACGAGCAGTACTTC
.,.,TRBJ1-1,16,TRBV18,CASSPWVSRMNTEAFF,TGTGCCAGCTCACCTTGGGTATCTAGGATGAACACTGAAGCTTTCTTT
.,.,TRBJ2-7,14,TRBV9,CASSGRDGDYEQYF,TGTGCCAGCAGCGGCCGGGACGGGGACTACGAGCAGTACTTC
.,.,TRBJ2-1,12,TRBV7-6,CASSYGPNEQFF,TGTGCCAGCAGCTATGGGCCAAATGAGCAGTTCTTC
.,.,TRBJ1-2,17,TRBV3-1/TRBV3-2,CASSQVPLRGNLTGYTF,TGTGCCAGCAGCCAAGTCCCCCTACGGGGCAATCTCACTGGCTACACCTTC
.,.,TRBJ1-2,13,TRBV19,CASSIDRPGGYTF,TGTGCCAGTAGTATCGACCGGCCGGGGGGCTACACCTTC
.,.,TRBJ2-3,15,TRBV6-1,CASSDLGDSTDTQYF,TGTGCCAGCAGTGATCTCGGGGATAGCACAGATACGCAGTATTTT
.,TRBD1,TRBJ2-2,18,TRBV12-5,CASGPGTGEFANTGELFF,TGTGCTAGTGGTCCCGGGACAGGCGAGTTCGCGAACACCGGGGAGCTGTTTTTT
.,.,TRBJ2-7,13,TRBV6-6,CASSYEGMYEQYF,TGTGCCAGCAGTTACGAGGGAATGTACGAGCAGTACTTC
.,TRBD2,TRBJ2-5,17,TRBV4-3,CASSQERSSGVPETQYF,TGCGCCAGCAGCCAAGAACGGTCTAGCGGGGTACCAGAGACCCAGTACTTC
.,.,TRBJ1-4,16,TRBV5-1,CASSFWGALTNEKLFF,TGCGCCAGCAGCTTCTGGGGGGCCCTAACTAATGAAAAACTGTTTTTT
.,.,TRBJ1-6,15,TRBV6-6,CASRPPDGYNSPLHF,TGTGCCAGCAGACCACCCGACGGATATAATTCACCCCTCCACTTT